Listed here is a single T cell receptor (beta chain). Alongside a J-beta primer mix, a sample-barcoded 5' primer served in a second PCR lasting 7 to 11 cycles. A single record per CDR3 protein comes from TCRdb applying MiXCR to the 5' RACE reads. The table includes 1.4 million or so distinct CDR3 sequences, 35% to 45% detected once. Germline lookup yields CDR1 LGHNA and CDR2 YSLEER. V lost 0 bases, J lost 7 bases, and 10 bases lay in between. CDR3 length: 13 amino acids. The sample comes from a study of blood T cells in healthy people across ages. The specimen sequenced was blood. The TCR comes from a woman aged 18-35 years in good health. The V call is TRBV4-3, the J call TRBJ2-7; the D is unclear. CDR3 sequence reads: CASSQDLLGEQYF. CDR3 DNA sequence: TGCGCCAGCAGCCAAGACCTCCTAGGAGAGCAGTACTTC.